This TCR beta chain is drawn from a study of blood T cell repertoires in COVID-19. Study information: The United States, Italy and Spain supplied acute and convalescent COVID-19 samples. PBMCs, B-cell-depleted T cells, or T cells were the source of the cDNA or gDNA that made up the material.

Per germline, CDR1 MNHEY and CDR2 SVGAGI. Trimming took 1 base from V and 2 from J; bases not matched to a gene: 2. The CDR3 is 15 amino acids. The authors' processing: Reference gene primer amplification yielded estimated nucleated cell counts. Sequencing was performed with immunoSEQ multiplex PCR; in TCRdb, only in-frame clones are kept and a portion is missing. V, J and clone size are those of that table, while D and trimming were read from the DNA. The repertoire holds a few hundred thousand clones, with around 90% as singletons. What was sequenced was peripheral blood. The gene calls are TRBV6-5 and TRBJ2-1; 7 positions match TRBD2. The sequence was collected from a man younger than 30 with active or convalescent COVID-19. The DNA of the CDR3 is TGTGCCAGCAGTTACTTGCTAGCGGCCTACAATGAGCAGTTCTTC. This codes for CASSYLLAAYNEQFF.